This T cell receptor beta chain was obtained from a study of human T cells and chemical hapten exposure. At the level of the study: During the roughly 25-week study period, patients had diphenylcyclopropenone applied to the scalp every week.

The germline CDR1 and CDR2 sequences are KGHSH and LQKENI. The CDR3 runs to 14 residues. Trimming took off 2 bases at V and 2 bases at J, with 8 bases between the two ends. Time point denoted: patch test 1, 2 weeks after DPC sensitization. Treatment specified: therapeutic diphenylcyclopropenone sensitization with weekly scalp DPC. Study-level findings and limits: As patch test score rose, PT1 expanded TCR counts tended to rise as well.

This clonotype turned up a few times. Its specificity is not known. Individual cDNA molecules each carried unique molecular identifiers attached by the library. Using its own MiXCR run on the RACE reads, TCRdb lists one record per CDR3 protein. The table includes about 360,000 distinct CDR3 sequences, around 7% detected once. This TCR came from a woman aged 18-29 years with alopecia areata. Some clones in this sample may be carry-over from other donors' samples. This chain connects TRBV18 to TRBJ2-3, with D possibly TRBD2 on 6 matching bases. The sample was whole blood, taken in connection with sensitization to the hapten diphenylcyclopropenone (DPC). The CDR3 DNA follows: TGTGCCAGCTCACCAAGCGGGTACACAGATACGCAGTATTTT. Residues: CASSPSGYTDTQYF. The whole variable domain, remainder taken from reference TRBV18 and TRBJ2-3, is NAGVMQNPRHLVRRRGQEARLRCSPMKGHSHVYWYRQLPEEGLKFMVYLQKENIIDESGMPKERFSAEFPKEGPSILRIQQVVRGDSAAYFCASSPSGYTDTQYFGPGTRLTVL.